This T cell receptor beta chain was sequenced in a study of blood T cell repertoires in COVID-19. In the study overall: There were acute and convalescent COVID-19 samples, and they came from the United States, Italy and Spain. From T cells, B-cell-depleted T cells, or PBMCs came the material, which was cDNA or gDNA.

Some clones are missing from TCRdb's copy, which holds only in-frame ones; the method was immunoSEQ multiplex PCR. The table includes about 69,000 clones, under 95% detected once. Trimming took 7 bases from V and 4 from J; bases not matched to a gene: 10. The germline CDR1 and CDR2 sequences are SQVTM and ANQGSEA. The CDR3 is 14 residues long. Sequenced sample: peripheral blood. This clonotype originated in a woman aged 55-75 years with active COVID-19. This chain links TRBV29-1 with TRBJ1-5, with TRBD1 identical over 7 bases. This CDR3 reads CSASMATGNQPQHF. In DNA form, the CDR3 reads TGCAGCGCCTCCATGGCGACAGGGAATCAGCCCCAGCATTTT.